Each of the 18 T cell receptor beta chains below was sequenced from the same sample in a study of identical twins. Using its own MiXCR run on the 5' RACE reads, TCRdb lists one record per CDR3 protein. This sample has over 600,000 distinct CDR3 sequences, with 20% to 25% found just once. The sample was also reused in another study, on T cells expressing NK-cell markers.

Sequencing was carried out using PBMCs. The source is a young woman in good health.

The table lists this clonotype with many counts. V usage is TRBV7-2 and J usage is TRBJ2-1; D might be TRBD1 (6 bases). CDR1 SGHTA and CDR2 FQGNSA come from the germline V gene. With 5 bases removed from V and 6 bases from J, the gap between germline ends came to 14 bases. This CDR3 contains 14 residues. The CDR3 sequence is CASSPMDRSNEQFF. The CDR3 DNA reads TGTGCCAGCAGCCCGATGGACAGATCCAATGAGCAGTTCTTC.

The chain carries TRBV12-3 or TRBV12-4 and TRBJ2-1, with 8 bases matching TRBD1. The length of the CDR3 is 14 residues. V lost 6 bases and J lost 6; bases outside the gene matches: 7. Here the CDR3 reads CASSIGGTGNEQFF. The CDR3 DNA reads as TGTGCCAGCAGCATAGGGGGGACAGGCAATGAGCAGTTCTTC.

This clonotype has more than one count but fewer than ten. The rearrangement joins TRBV20-1 to TRBJ1-1; no definite D call. The germline CDR1 and CDR2 sequences are DFQATT and SNEGSKA (reference sequence). The length of the CDR3 is 11 residues. V was trimmed by 7 bases and J by 2 bases, leaving 8 bases between them. DNA for the CDR3: TGCAGTGTCTCGCCCAACACTGAAGCTTTCTTT. Its translation is CSVSPNTEAFF.

The table lists this clonotype with a few counts. V is TRBV20-1 and J is TRBJ2-2; D might be TRBD2 (6 bases). The germline V and J ends were trimmed by 6 bases and 0 bases, with 8 bases remaining between them. The CDR3 consists of 13 residues. Per the germline V gene, CDR1 is DFQATT and CDR2 is SNEGSKA (reference sequence). Here the CDR3 DNA reads TGCAGTGCCGGGACTTCGAACACCGGGGAGCTGTTTTTT. This translates into CSAGTSNTGELFF.

This clonotype turned up a few times. The chain is built from TRBV29-1 and TRBJ2-3; 7 bases agree with TRBD2. CDR1 and CDR2 (germline): SQVTM, ANQGSEA. Trimming at V came to 5 bases and at J to 1 base, leaving 3 bases not matched to a gene. The CDR3 contains 13 residues. The CDR3 spells CSVPTSGTDTQYF. Written as DNA, the CDR3 is TGCAGCGTTCCTACTAGCGGCACAGATACGCAGTATTTT.

In this sample, this clonotype turned up a few times. The rearrangement links TRBV29-1 to TRBJ2-2; 8 positions agree with TRBD1. There are 13 residues in the CDR3. CDR1 is SQVTM, CDR2 ANQGSEA, per germline. Unmatched junction bases numbered 1, after V lost 1 base and J lost 6 bases. Written as DNA, the CDR3 is TGCAGCGTTGAAGTGACAGGGGCCGGGGAGCTGTTTTTT. Protein product: CSVEVTGAGELFF.

V gene TRBV27 combines with J gene TRBJ2-7, with D hard to call. Germline V CDR1 and CDR2: MNHEY, SMNVEV (reference sequence). The CDR3 runs 15 residues. Trimming stripped 2 bases from V and 2 bases from J, with 13 bases between. The CDR3 here is CASSLHDSSAYEQYF. The CDR3, as DNA: TGTGCCAGCAGTTTACATGACTCTTCCGCCTACGAGCAGTACTTC.

In this sample, this clonotype turned up many times. V usage is TRBV20-1 and J usage is TRBJ1-2; 7 bases are shared with TRBD1. After removal of 3 bases from V and 2 bases from J, the junction contained 6 bases not matched to a gene. CDR1 DFQATT and CDR2 SNEGSKA come from the germline V gene (reference sequence). The CDR3 is 14 residues long. The CDR3 region is CSASNRGRNYGYTF. The CDR3 DNA reads as TGCAGTGCTAGTAATAGGGGGCGAAACTATGGCTACACCTTC.

The CDR3 bases are TGTGCCAGCAGAACCCTATCTAGCGGGAGGGCAGATACGCAGTATTTT. As protein: CASRTLSSGRADTQYF. The rearrangement links TRBV7-2 to TRBJ2-3; TRBD2 matches 12 bases. Germline CDR1 is SGHTA and CDR2 is FQGNSA. The CDR3 totals 16 residues. The ends lost 6 bases at V and 4 bases at J; junction bases unmatched: 8.

This clonotype showed up just a few times. V usage is TRBV7-2 and J usage is TRBJ2-7; 7 nucleotides line up with TRBD1. V was clipped by 1 base and J by 2 bases; unmatched bases: 5. The germline V gene encodes CDR1 SGHTA and CDR2 FQGNSA. The CDR3 is 15 amino acids. This CDR3 reads CASSLVGDSPYEQYF. CDR3 DNA: TGTGCCAGCAGCTTAGTCGGGGACAGCCCCTACGAGCAGTACTTC.

This clonotype was detected ten times or more. This chain connects TRBV7-3 to TRBJ2-1; 7 bases fit TRBD2. V was pared by 4 bases and J by 2 bases, with 2 bases of the junction left unmatched. The CDR3 contains 14 residues. Germline CDR1 SGHTA, CDR2 FQGTGA. Written as DNA, the CDR3 is TGTGCCAGCAGCTCTAGCGGCACCTACAATGAGCAGTTCTTC. Protein product: CASSSSGTYNEQFF.

Only a few counts were recorded for this clonotype. J is TRBJ1-5 and V is TRBV11-2; tentative D call: TRBD1 (6 bases). V lost 2 bases, J lost 5 bases, and 13 bases lay in between. Germline V gives CDR1 SGHAT, CDR2 FQNNGV. The CDR3 has 15 residues. The CDR3 region is CASSLSRGGYQPQHF. The CDR3 nucleotides read TGTGCCAGCAGCTTATCCAGGGGAGGGTATCAGCCCCAGCATTTT.

The rearrangement links TRBV5-6 to TRBJ2-7; no reliable D call. Trimming pared 0 bases from V and 5 bases from J, leaving 15 bases between. This CDR3 is built from 15 residues. The V gene's germline CDR1 is SGHDT and CDR2 YYEEEE. The CDR3 sequence: CASSLVGNRFHEQYF. CDR3 nucleotides: TGTGCCAGCAGCTTGGTTGGTAACCGCTTCCACGAGCAGTACTTC. The full variable domain, its missing parts supplied by reference TRBV5-6 and TRBJ2-7, is DAGVTQSPTHLIKTRGQQVTLRCSPKSGHDTVSWYQQALGQGPQFIFQYYEEEERQRGNFPDRFSGHQFPNYSSELNVNALLLGDSALYLCASSLVGNRFHEQYFGPGTRLTVT.

The rearrangement joins TRBV12-3 or TRBV12-4 to TRBJ2-5; no clear D. V lost 4 bases to trimming and J lost 5 bases, with 14 bases between them. The CDR3 spans 14 residues. CDR3 nucleotides: TGTGCCAGCAGTTGGTTGAGTGGTATGGAGACCCAGTACTTC. This gives the protein CASSWLSGMETQYF.

The table lists this clonotype with many counts. The chain joins TRBV5-1 to TRBJ2-7; TRBD2 might be the D (5 bases). The CDR3 has 13 residues. Trimming removed 0 bases at V and 2 bases at J, with 6 bases between. Germline-derived CDR1 and CDR2 are SGHRS and YFSETQ. The CDR3: CASSLVGTYEQYF. The CDR3 DNA is TGCGCCAGCAGCTTGGTCGGGACCTACGAGCAGTACTTC.

The chain has TRBV3-1 and TRBJ2-5; 12 bases fit TRBD2. This CDR3 region has 15 residues. Trimming removed 7 bases from V and 4 bases from J; junction bases left unmatched: 7. CDR1 is LGHDT and CDR2 is YNNKEL in the germline V gene (reference sequence). Here the CDR3 DNA reads TGTGCCAGCACCCCACTAGCGGGAGGAGGAGAGACCCAGTACTTC. Amino acids: CASTPLAGGGETQYF.

The CDR3 loop reads CASRLRTSGRNEQFF. Here the CDR3 DNA reads TGTGCCAGCAGACTCCGGACTAGCGGGAGGAATGAGCAGTTCTTC. V is TRBV7-2 and J is TRBJ2-1; 14 bases are shared with TRBD2. CDR3 size: 15 residues. The germline V gene encodes CDR1 SGHTA and CDR2 FQGNSA. Losses at the gene ends were 6 bases for V and 7 bases for J; bases not matched to a gene: 5. Supplemented by reference TRBV7-2 and TRBJ2-1, the full variable domain reads GAGVSQSPSNKVTEKGKDVELRCDPISGHTALYWYRQSLGQGLEFLIYFQGNSAPDKSGLPSDRFSAERTGGSVSTLTIQRTQQEDSAVYLCASRLRTSGRNEQFFGPGTRLTVL.

This clonotype was observed a handful of times. This CDR3 reads CASSVSDSYGYTF. CDR3 DNA: TGTGCCAGCAGCGTCTCCGATAGCTATGGCTACACCTTC. The V call is TRBV9, the J call TRBJ1-2, with D hard to call. The V end lost 2 bases, the J end lost 4 bases, and 9 bases lay between the germline ends. Germline-derived CDR1 and CDR2 are SGDLS and YYNGEE. CDR3 length equals 13 residues.